One and the same sample provided the 26 T cell receptor beta chains below, sequenced in a study of HIV-infected patients and healthy controls. Alpha and beta constant-region primers primed reverse transcription of about 500 ng RNA. Separate chain-specific third strand synthesis with multiplexing indices produced the alpha and beta libraries. MiXCR, applied by TCRdb to the 5' RACE reads, yields one record per CDR3 protein. The data show more than 15,000 distinct CDR3 sequences, 9.4% seen once. The repertoire came from unfractionated whole blood and reflected all unsorted peripheral T cells. What was sequenced was blood. The receptors shown here come from an adult in good health.

This clonotype was counted at least ten times. The chain employs TRBV5-1 and TRBJ2-2; D is uncertain. V was cut by 4 bases and J by 4 bases, with 11 bases left in between. The CDR3 consists of 14 residues. The germline V gene has CDR1 SGHRS and CDR2 YFSETQ. The CDR3 nucleotides read TGCGCCAGCAGCCGTTTCGACCCCACCGGGGAGCTGTTTTTT. It is translated as CASSRFDPTGELFF.

This clonotype was seen at least ten times. This chain links TRBV7-8 with TRBJ2-7; D unresolved. This CDR3 comprises 14 residues. V was clipped by 1 base and J by 4 bases, with 11 bases between them. The germline CDR1 and CDR2 sequences are SGHVS and FQNEAQ. CDR3 sequence reads: CASSLDPGFYEQYF. CDR3 coding DNA: TGTGCCAGCAGCTTAGACCCAGGCTTTTACGAGCAGTACTTC.

This clonotype was seen at least ten times. The chain links TRBV2 to TRBJ2-7; maybe TRBD1 (6 bases). Germline V gene data show CDR1 as SNHLY and CDR2 as FYNNEI. The CDR3 extends over 14 amino acids. Trimming removed 6 bases at V and 3 bases at J, with 15 bases between. This chain's CDR3 is CASSLRGQIYEQYF. DNA of the CDR3: TGTGCCAGCAGCCTCCGGGGACAAATCTACGAGCAGTACTTC.

On this clonotype itself: Just one base apart from a much larger clone, this may be a read error. The V and J genes are TRBV12-3 or TRBV12-4 and TRBJ2-6; D might be TRBD1 (5 bases). This CDR3 is 15 amino acids long. V lost 8 bases, J lost 6 bases, and 17 bases lay in between. The DNA for the CDR3 is TGTGCCAGCCGCCAAATGGGGCGCGAGGCCAACGTCCTGACTTTC. Its protein is CASRQMGREANVLTF.

This clonotype showed up many times. V usage is TRBV7-9 and J usage is TRBJ2-3; D perhaps matches TRBD1 (5 bases). This CDR3 has 14 amino acids. The germline CDR1 and CDR2 sequences are SEHNR and FQNEAQ (reference sequence). V was cut by 0 bases and J by 4 bases, with 8 bases left in between. The CDR3: CASSLAQGADTQYF. The DNA for the CDR3 is TGTGCCAGCAGCTTAGCGCAAGGGGCAGATACGCAGTATTTT.

This clonotype was detected only a few times. The chain is built from TRBV18 and TRBJ1-2; TRBD1 matches 10 bases. With 5 bases clipped from V and 6 bases from J, the junction kept 6 bases outside the gene matches. This CDR3 spans 14 amino acids. Germline V gives CDR1 KGHSH, CDR2 LQKENI. CDR3 sequence (DNA): TGTGCCAGCTCAACGGGACAGGGGATGGATGGCTACACCTTC. Translated: CASSTGQGMDGYTF.

This clonotype was recorded many times. V and J are TRBV4-3 and TRBJ2-1; tentatively, D is TRBD2 (6 bases). Germline V lookup: CDR1 LGHNA, CDR2 YSLEER. Trimming took off 5 bases at V and 3 bases at J, with 17 bases between the two ends. The CDR3 is 16 residues long. The CDR3 loop is CASSATGSGHYNEQFF. The CDR3 DNA sequence: TGCGCCAGCAGCGCGACGGGGAGCGGGCACTACAATGAGCAGTTCTTC.

There are a few counts of this clonotype. The chain couples TRBV10-1 to TRBJ2-3; D possibly corresponds to TRBD2 (5 bases). Germline V CDR1 and CDR2: WNHNN, SYGVQD (reference sequence). The V and J ends lost 3 bases and 0 bases respectively, with 10 bases between them. This CDR3 has 15 residues. CDR3 residues: CASSEADPSTDTQYF. The CDR3 DNA reads TGCGCCAGCAGTGAAGCGGACCCTAGCACAGATACGCAGTATTTT.

The chain employs TRBV10-2 and TRBJ2-4, with TRBD2 matching 7 bases. Trimming removed 5 bases from V and 6 bases from J; junction bases left unmatched: 7. The CDR3 extends over 14 amino acids. From germline, CDR1 is WSHSY and CDR2 SAAADI. CDR3 amino acids: CASSNLAELNIQYF. In DNA, the CDR3 is TGCGCCAGCAGTAATCTAGCGGAGCTAAACATTCAGTACTTC.

This clonotype is categorized as medium-sized (0.01 to 0.1%). V usage is TRBV7-6 and J usage is TRBJ2-5; D perhaps matches TRBD2 (6 bases). Trimming left V 0 bases short and J 2 bases short, with 7 bases between. The germline gives CDR1 SGHVS, CDR2 FNYEAQ. This CDR3 spans 14 amino acids. The CDR3 spells CASSLADYQETQYF. DNA for the CDR3: TGTGCCAGCAGCTTAGCGGACTATCAAGAGACCCAGTACTTC.

Sample share makes this clonotype medium-sized. The chain employs TRBV12-3 or TRBV12-4 and TRBJ2-1; D perhaps matches TRBD2 (6 bases). V lost 3 bases, J lost 7 bases, and 13 bases lay in between. This CDR3 is built from 14 residues. CDR3 DNA: TGTGCCAGCAGTTTGGGAGGAGGGCCGAATGAGCAGTTCTTC. It specifies CASSLGGGPNEQFF.

By proportion, this clonotype is medium-sized. The chain couples TRBV7-2 to TRBJ2-3, with no clear D. CDR3 length equals 13 residues. Trimming removed 5 bases from V and 6 bases from J, with 12 bases in between. In germline, CDR1 is SGHTA, CDR2 FQGNSA. The CDR3, as DNA: TGTGCCAGCAGCCTTATTTCGCGGGATACGCAGTATTTT. It codes for CASSLISRDTQYF.

This clonotype was counted many times. The chain links TRBV12-5 to TRBJ1-4, with D uncertain. V was clipped by 2 bases and J by 4 bases, with 14 bases between them. Germline values: CDR1 LGHNT, CDR2 FRNRAP. The CDR3 totals 16 residues. For the CDR3, the DNA is TGTGCTAGTGGTTTGACCGCGACGGGAAATAATGAAAAACTGTTTTTT. Translated: CASGLTATGNNEKLFF.

The CDR3 region is CASNERELQKTQYF. The CDR3 DNA is TGTGCCAGTAACGAGCGGGAGCTTCAAAAGACCCAGTACTTC. The chain carries TRBV19 and TRBJ2-5; 8 nucleotides line up with TRBD2. V gave up 7 bases and J gave up 6 bases; unmatched junction bases: 10. Germline V gives CDR1 LNHDA, CDR2 SQIVND (reference sequence). The CDR3 consists of 14 residues.

By share, this clonotype counts as medium-sized. This sequence joins TRBV12-2 and TRBJ1-1. TRBV12-2 is designated a pseudogene. The CDR3 has 14 residues. CDR3 amino acids: CASRLCGLEGEAFF. CDR3 nucleotides: TGTGCAAGTCGCTTATGTGGGCTGGAGGGTGAAGCTTTCTTT.

This clonotype was counted many times. J is TRBJ1-5 and V is TRBV2, with D perhaps TRBD1 (6 bases). Trimming stripped 7 bases from V and 5 bases from J, with 12 bases between. The germline V gene encodes CDR1 SNHLY and CDR2 FYNNEI. The CDR3 covers 13 residues. CDR3 in DNA: TGTGCCAGCACCAGGACAGTAGATCAGCCCCAGCATTTT. The encoded protein is CASTRTVDQPQHF.

This clonotype showed up many times. The chain employs TRBV29-1 and TRBJ1-1, with D maybe TRBD1 (5 bases). CDR1 SQVTM and CDR2 ANQGSEA come from the germline V gene. V dropped 2 bases and J dropped 6 bases, with 13 bases sitting between them. This CDR3 is 13 amino acids long. CDR3: CSVEHEPGAEAFF. In DNA, the CDR3 is TGCAGCGTTGAACATGAACCGGGGGCTGAAGCTTTCTTT.

This clonotype was recorded at least ten times. This rearrangement joins TRBV4-1 to TRBJ1-5; D unresolved. The ends were cut back, 3 bases at V and 7 bases at J, with 10 bases in the middle. CDR1 and CDR2 from the germline V gene are MGHRA and YSYEKL. CDR3 size: 13 residues. The CDR3, as DNA: TGCGCCAGCAGCCAGTCAGGTTGGCAGCCCCAGCATTTT. Amino acids: CASSQSGWQPQHF.

The sample holds many counts of this clonotype. This rearrangement joins TRBV5-4 to TRBJ2-3; TRBD1 matches 7 bases. CDR1 SGHNT and CDR2 YYREEE come from the germline V gene (reference sequence). CDR3 size: 15 residues. Trimming cost V 4 bases and J 5 bases; bases outside gene matches: 10. The CDR3 DNA is TGTGCCAGCAGCGCAGAGTGGGACAGCGGAGATACGCAGTATTTT. Protein product: CASSAEWDSGDTQYF.

There are a few counts of this clonotype. CDR3 protein: CASSLFSNQPQHF. CDR3 nucleotides: TGTGCCAGCAGTTTATTTAGCAATCAGCCCCAGCATTTT. The V call is TRBV12-3 or TRBV12-4, the J call TRBJ1-5, with D unclear. The CDR3 has 13 amino acids. Trimming stripped 2 bases from V and 0 bases from J, with 2 bases between.

The sample holds many counts of this clonotype. CDR3 sequence reads: CSASRPSGYTDTQYF. The CDR3 nucleotides are TGCAGTGCTAGTAGGCCTAGCGGATACACAGATACGCAGTATTTT. The chain is built from TRBV20-1 and TRBJ2-3, with TRBD2 matching 7 bases. Germline assignment: CDR1 DFQATT and CDR2 SNEGSKA (reference sequence). There are 15 residues in the CDR3. Trimming took 3 bases from V and 2 from J; bases not matched to a gene: 8.

This clonotype is termed medium-sized (0.01 to 0.1%). The rearrangement uses TRBV6-5 and TRBJ2-3; 9 positions match TRBD1. V shed 5 bases, J shed 2 bases, and the junction held 2 bases outside the gene matches. The germline V gene has CDR1 MNHEY and CDR2 SVGAGI. The CDR3 is 14 amino acids. The CDR3 reads CASSQQGATDTQYF. CDR3 DNA sequence: TGTGCCAGCAGTCAACAGGGGGCCACAGATACGCAGTATTTT.

This chain uses TRBV6-2 or TRBV6-3 with TRBJ2-1; no clear D. Trimming left V 0 bases short and J 9 bases short, with 12 bases between. The CDR3 sequence is 14 residues long. Germline lookup yields CDR1 MNHEY and CDR2 SVGEGT. The CDR3 is CASSYSMYGVEQFF. CDR3 bases: TGTGCCAGCAGTTACTCGATGTATGGAGTTGAGCAGTTCTTC.

This clonotype was recorded at least ten times. The chain employs TRBV19 and TRBJ1-2; D perhaps matches TRBD1 (6 bases). Germline V gene sequence: CDR1 LNHDA, CDR2 SQIVND (reference sequence). V dropped 9 bases and J dropped 3 bases, with 11 bases sitting between them. The CDR3 has 12 residues. CDR3 protein: CASRTVDYGYTF. CDR3 coding DNA: TGTGCCAGCCGGACAGTCGACTATGGCTACACCTTC.

This clonotype was seen at least ten times. V gene TRBV7-3 combines with J gene TRBJ1-2; D is uncertain. CDR3 length: 13 amino acids. V was clipped by 5 bases and J by 6 bases, with 13 bases between them. Germline values: CDR1 SGHTA, CDR2 FQGTGA. CDR3 DNA sequence: TGTGCCAGCAGCCCCACGGCGGGCCATGGCTACACCTTC. Translating gives CASSPTAGHGYTF.

On this clonotype itself: This may be a read error: a much more frequent sequence differs by one nucleotide. The chain carries TRBV7-9 and TRBJ1-1, with D tentatively TRBD1 (5 bases). This CDR3 has 12 amino acids. V was pared by 3 bases and J by 7 bases, with 9 bases between. Germline V gives CDR1 SEHNR, CDR2 FQNEAQ (reference sequence). The CDR3 is CASSFWGSEAFF. In nucleotides, the CDR3 is TGTGCCAGCAGCTTCTGGGGGAGTGAAGCTTTCTTT. The entire variable domain, with the rest obtained from reference TRBV7-9 and TRBJ1-1, is as follows: DTGVSQNPRHKITKRGQNVTFRCDPISEHNRLYWYRQTLGQGPEFLTYFQNEAQLEKSRLLSDRFSAERPKGSFSTLEIQRTEQGDSAMYLCASSFWGSEAFFGQGTRLTVV.